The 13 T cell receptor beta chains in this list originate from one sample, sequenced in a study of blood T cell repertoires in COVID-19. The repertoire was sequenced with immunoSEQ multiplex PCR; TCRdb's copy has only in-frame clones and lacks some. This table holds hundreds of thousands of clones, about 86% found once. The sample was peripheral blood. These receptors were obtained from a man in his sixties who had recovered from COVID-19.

CDR3 protein: CASSLGASSTDTQYF. CDR3 DNA sequence: TGCGCCAGCAGCTTGGGGGCCTCTAGCACAGATACGCAGTATTTT. This chain connects TRBV5-1 to TRBJ2-3; D gene uncertain. The CDR3 contains 15 residues. From germline, CDR1 is SGHRS and CDR2 YFSETQ. V was trimmed by 0 bases and J by 0 bases, leaving 8 bases between them.

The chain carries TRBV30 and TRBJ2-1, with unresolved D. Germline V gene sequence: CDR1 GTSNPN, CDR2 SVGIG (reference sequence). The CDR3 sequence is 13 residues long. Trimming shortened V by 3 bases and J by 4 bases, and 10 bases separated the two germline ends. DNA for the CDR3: TGTGCCTGGAGCCCCCTAGTGTACAATGAGCAGTTCTTC. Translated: CAWSPLVYNEQFF.

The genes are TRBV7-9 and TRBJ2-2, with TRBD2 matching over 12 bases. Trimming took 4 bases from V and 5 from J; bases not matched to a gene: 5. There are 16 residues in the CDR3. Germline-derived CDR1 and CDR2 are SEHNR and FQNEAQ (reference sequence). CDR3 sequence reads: CASSSRLAGGTGELFF. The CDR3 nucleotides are TGTGCCAGCAGCTCCCGGCTAGCGGGGGGGACCGGGGAGCTGTTTTTT.

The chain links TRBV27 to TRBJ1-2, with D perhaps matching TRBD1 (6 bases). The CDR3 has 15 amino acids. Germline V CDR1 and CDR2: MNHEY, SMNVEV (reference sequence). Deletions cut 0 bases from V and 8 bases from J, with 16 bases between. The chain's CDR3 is CASSLSRGIDRGYTF. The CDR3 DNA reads TGTGCCAGCAGTTTATCTAGGGGGATCGATCGGGGCTACACCTTC.

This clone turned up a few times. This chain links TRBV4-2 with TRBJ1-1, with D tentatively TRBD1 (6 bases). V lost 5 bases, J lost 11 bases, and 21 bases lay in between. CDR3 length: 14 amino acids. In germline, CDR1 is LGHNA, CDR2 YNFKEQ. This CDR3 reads CASSFKEGGAEAFF. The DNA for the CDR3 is TGTGCCAGCAGCTTCAAAGAGGGGGGGGCCGAGGCTTTCTTT.

CDR3 in DNA: TGCGCCAGCAGCAGGCTAGCGGGGGACTCCTACGAGCAGTACTTC. Protein: CASSRLAGDSYEQYF. V usage is TRBV5-1 and J usage is TRBJ2-7; 10 bases are shared with TRBD2. The CDR3 consists of 15 residues. Looked up from germline, CDR1 is SGHRS and CDR2 is YFSETQ. After removal of 4 bases from V and 0 bases from J, the junction contained 4 bases not matched to a gene.

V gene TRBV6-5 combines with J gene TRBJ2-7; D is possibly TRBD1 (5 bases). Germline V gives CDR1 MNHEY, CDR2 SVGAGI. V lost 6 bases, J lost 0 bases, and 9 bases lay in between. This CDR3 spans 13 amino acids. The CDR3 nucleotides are TGTGCCAGCAGAGAGACAGCCTCCTACGAGCAGTACTTC. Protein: CASRETASYEQYF.

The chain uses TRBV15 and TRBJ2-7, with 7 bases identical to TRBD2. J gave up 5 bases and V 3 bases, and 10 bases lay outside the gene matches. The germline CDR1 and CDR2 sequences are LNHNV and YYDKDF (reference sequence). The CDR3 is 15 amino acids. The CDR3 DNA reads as TGTGCCACCAGCAGGGGGGGGAGGAGGGGCCACGAGCAGTACTTC. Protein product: CATSRGGRRGHEQYF. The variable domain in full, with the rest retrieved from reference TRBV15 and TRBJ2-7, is DAMVIQNPRYQVTQFGKPVTLSCSQTLNHNVMYWYQQKSSQAPKLLFHYYDKDFNNEADTPDNFQSRRPNTSFCFLDIRSPGLGDTAMYLCATSRGGRRGHEQYFGPGTRLTVT.

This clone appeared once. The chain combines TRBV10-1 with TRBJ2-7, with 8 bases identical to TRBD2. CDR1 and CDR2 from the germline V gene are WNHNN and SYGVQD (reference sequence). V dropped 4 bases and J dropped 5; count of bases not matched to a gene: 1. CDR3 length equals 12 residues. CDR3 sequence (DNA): TGCGCCAGCAGTGGAGCGGGGGACGAGCAGTACTTC. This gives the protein CASSGAGDEQYF.

DNA for the CDR3: TGTGCCAGCAGCTTACAAGATCAGGGGCGCACTGAAGCTTTCTTT. Its protein is CASSLQDQGRTEAFF. This chain links TRBV7-9 with TRBJ1-1; a weak D match, TRBD1 (6 bases). Trimming shortened V by 2 bases and J by 4 bases, and 14 bases separated the two germline ends. Germline values: CDR1 SEHNR, CDR2 FQNEAQ (reference sequence). The CDR3 contains 15 residues. Full variable domain (outside the CDR3, taken from reference TRBV7-9 and TRBJ1-1): DTGVSQNPRHKITKRGQNVTFRCDPISEHNRLYWYRQTLGQGPEFLTYFQNEAQLEKSRLLSDRFSAERPKGSFSTLEIQRTEQGDSAMYLCASSLQDQGRTEAFFGQGTRLTVV.

The CDR3 spells CASSVQGAQGYEQYF. In DNA form, the CDR3 reads TGCGCCAGCAGCGTACAGGGGGCTCAGGGGTACGAGCAGTACTTC. The chain combines TRBV5-1 with TRBJ2-7; TRBD1 agrees at 9 bases. The CDR3 covers 15 residues. V dropped 4 bases and J dropped 4; count of bases not matched to a gene: 9. Germline CDR1 is SGHRS and CDR2 is YFSETQ.

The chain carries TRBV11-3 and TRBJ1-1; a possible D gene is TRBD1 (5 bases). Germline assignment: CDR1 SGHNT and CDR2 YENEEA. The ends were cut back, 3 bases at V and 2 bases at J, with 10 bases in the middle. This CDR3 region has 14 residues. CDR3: CASSLNQGNTEAFF. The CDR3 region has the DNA TGTGCCAGCAGCTTGAATCAGGGAAACACTGAAGCTTTCTTT.

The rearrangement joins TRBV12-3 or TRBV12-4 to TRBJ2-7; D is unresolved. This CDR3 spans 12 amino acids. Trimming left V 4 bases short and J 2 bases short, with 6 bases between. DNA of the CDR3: TGTGCCAGCAGTTCCTACCCCTACGAGCAGTACTTC. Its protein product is CASSSYPYEQYF.